Listed below are T cell receptor beta chains from one sample, sequenced in a study of spatial heterogeneity in lung cancer. MiXCR was run by TCRdb on the 5' RACE reads, yielding one entry per CDR3 protein. The sample has around 7,500 distinct CDR3 sequences, 13% seen once. Sequenced here: lung tumor tissue, sampled at surgery. All receptors come from a male donor with early-stage non-small cell lung cancer. Both conserved end residues are part of each CDR3. The D gene is left open where the match is weak. The size field is filled for only some rows; it gives once, few, many or a size class.

J gene | clone size | D gene | CDR3 length | V gene | CDR3 protein | CDR3 DNA
TRBJ2-1 | many | NA | 16 | TRBV7-6 | CASSPSSRGRSYEQFF | TGTGCCAGCAGCCCTTCCTCCCGTGGACGGAGTTATGAGCAGTTCTTC
TRBJ1-2 | medium-sized | TRBD1 | 14 | TRBV7-2 | CASSLERGLDGYTF | TGTGCCAGCAGCTTAGAAAGGGGGCTAGATGGCTACACCTTC
TRBJ2-1 | many | TRBD1 | 13 | TRBV5-1 | CASRLQGAWEQFF | TGCGCCAGCCGACTGCAGGGGGCTTGGGAGCAGTTCTTC
TRBJ2-3 | few | NA | 14 | TRBV12-3/TRBV12-4 | CASSFAGNTDTQYF | TGTGCCAGCAGTTTTGCCGGGAACACAGATACGCAGTATTTT
TRBJ1-1 | medium-sized | NA | 14 | TRBV12-3/TRBV12-4 | CASSQGRLNTEAFF | TGTGCCAGCAGTCAGGGACGGTTGAACACTGAAGCTTTCTTT
TRBJ2-7 | NA | NA | 11 | TRBV29-1 | CSVVHSYEQYF | TGCAGCGTTGTCCACTCCTACGAGCAGTACTTC
TRBJ2-2 | NA | NA | 14 | TRBV11-1 | CASTLSFGTGELFF | TGTGCCAGCACCCTTTCCTTTGGCACCGGGGAGCTGTTTTTT
TRBJ2-3 | NA | NA | 14 | TRBV25-1 | CASSEYSLTDTQYF | TGTGCCAGCAGTGAATATAGCCTCACAGATACGCAGTATTTT
TRBJ1-4 | medium-sized | NA | 13 | TRBV5-1 | CASSLDSNEKLFF | TGCGCCAGCAGCCTGGACAGTAATGAAAAACTGTTTTTT
TRBJ2-3 | many | NA | 12 | TRBV6-1 | CASSPETEQSYF | TGTGCCAGCAGTCCTGAGACGGAGCAGTCGTATTTT
TRBJ1-1 | medium-sized | NA | 14 | TRBV18 | CASSPEGRPFEAFF | TGTGCCAGCTCACCGGAGGGACGTCCGTTTGAAGCTTTCTTT
TRBJ2-3 | NA | NA | 15 | TRBV12-3/TRBV12-4 | CASGIRARITDTQYF | TGTGCCAGCGGGATCCGGGCGCGGATCACAGATACGCAGTATTTT
TRBJ2-1 | many | TRBD2 | 16 | TRBV20-1 | CSARDRAGLGNNEQFF | TGCAGTGCTAGAGACCGAGCGGGACTGGGGAACAATGAGCAGTTCTTC
TRBJ1-2 | many | NA | 12 | TRBV11-2 | CAISRGGGGYTF | TGTGCCATTTCGCGGGGCGGGGGAGGCTACACCTTC
TRBJ1-2 | many | NA | 14 | TRBV5-1 | CASSPGRRLYGYTF | TGCGCCAGCAGCCCGGGACGTAGACTCTATGGCTACACCTTC
TRBJ1-5 | many | NA | 14 | TRBV19 | CASNKGPSNQPQHF | TGTGCCAGTAACAAAGGACCGTCCAATCAGCCCCAGCATTTT
TRBJ1-2 | medium-sized | NA | 15 | TRBV2 | CASRRDTGPNYGYTF | TGTGCCAGCAGGAGGGACACAGGGCCTAACTATGGCTACACCTTC
TRBJ2-2 | many | NA | 16 | TRBV5-1 | CASSLLVQRNTGELFF | TGCGCCAGCAGCTTGTTGGTACAGAGGAACACCGGGGAGCTGTTTTTT
TRBJ1-2 | many | TRBD1 | 18 | TRBV9 | CASSVDGTGHTLEYGYTF | TGTGCCAGCAGCGTAGACGGGACAGGCCATACTTTAGAGTATGGCTACACCTTC
TRBJ2-1 | NA | NA | 13 | TRBV20-1 | CSAGVGPTMLQFF | TGCAGTGCAGGGGTGGGGCCAACAATGTTGCAGTTCTTC
TRBJ1-1 | many | NA | 12 | TRBV10-2 | CASRRKGAEAFF | TGCGCCAGCAGGCGTAAGGGGGCTGAAGCTTTCTTT
TRBJ2-3 | few | TRBD1 | 14 | TRBV7-2 | CASSWDRGPDTQYF | TGTGCCAGCAGCTGGGACAGGGGTCCAGATACGCAGTATTTT
TRBJ2-1 | many | TRBD2 | 15 | TRBV20-1 | CSADRLAGSFNEQFF | TGCAGTGCCGACCGACTAGCGGGAAGCTTCAATGAGCAGTTCTTC
TRBJ2-3 | many | TRBD2 | 12 | TRBV28 | CASQVGGNTQYF | TGTGCCAGCCAGGTCGGGGGGAATACGCAGTATTTT
TRBJ1-2 | medium-sized | NA | 15 | TRBV6-5 | CASHPYRRLFYGYTF | TGTGCCAGCCACCCATACAGGCGCCTCTTCTATGGCTACACCTTC
TRBJ1-1 | many | NA | 12 | TRBV29-1 | CSAGVPGTEAFF | TGCAGCGCTGGAGTTCCGGGCACTGAAGCTTTCTTT
TRBJ1-5 | NA | NA | 15 | TRBV20-1 | CSALREQGGNQPQHF | TGCAGTGCCCTCAGGGAACAGGGCGGCAATCAGCCCCAGCATTTT
TRBJ2-1 | many | TRBD1 | 16 | TRBV20-1 | CSAQGAGASSYNEQFF | TGCAGTGCCCAGGGGGCAGGGGCCAGCTCCTACAATGAGCAGTTCTTC
TRBJ1-5 | few | NA | 13 | TRBV20-1 | CSARVGTNQPQHF | TGCAGTGCTAGAGTAGGGACCAATCAGCCCCAGCATTTT
TRBJ2-3 | medium-sized | NA | 14 | TRBV5-1 | CASSLSQRTDTQYF | TGCGCCAGCAGCTTGAGTCAGCGCACAGATACGCAGTATTTT
TRBJ2-6 | many | NA | 17 | TRBV4-1 | CASSHAEDISGANVLTF | TGCGCCAGCAGCCATGCCGAAGACATCTCTGGGGCCAACGTCCTGACTTTC
TRBJ2-2 | many | NA | 13 | TRBV15 | CATSRDPTGELFF | TGTGCCACCAGCAGAGATCCCACCGGGGAGCTGTTTTTT
TRBJ1-1 | many | NA | 14 | TRBV18 | CASSAERGGAGAFF | TGTGCCAGCTCAGCGGAACGGGGTGGCGCCGGTGCTTTCTTT
TRBJ1-1 | medium-sized | NA | 14 | TRBV11-2 | CASSFVGRGTEAFF | TGTGCCAGCAGCTTCGTCGGGCGAGGGACTGAAGCTTTCTTT
TRBJ1-2 | many | NA | 12 | TRBV20-1 | CSVTGHIYGYTF | TGCAGTGTAACCGGACACATCTACGGCTACACCTTC
TRBJ2-1 | NA | NA | 15 | TRBV9 | CASSVGPRYYNEQFF | TGTGCCAGCAGCGTTGGTCCTAGATACTACAATGAGCAGTTCTTC
TRBJ1-5 | NA | NA | 14 | TRBV18 | CASSRQDSNQPQHF | TGTGCCAGCTCACGACAGGATAGCAATCAGCCCCAGCATTTT
TRBJ2-1 | many | NA | 12 | TRBV20-1 | CSASKVGNEQFF | TGCAGTGCGTCCAAGGTTGGCAATGAGCAGTTCTTC
TRBJ2-1 | many | TRBD2 | 14 | TRBV6-5 | CASGLAGGKYEQFF | TGTGCCAGCGGACTAGCGGGGGGGAAGTATGAGCAGTTCTTC
TRBJ1-1 | many | NA | 14 | TRBV3-1 | CASSLDSSGTEAFF | TGTGCCAGCAGCCTGGACAGCTCGGGCACTGAAGCTTTCTTT
TRBJ2-3 | NA | TRBD2 | 16 | TRBV12-3/TRBV12-4 | CASSPPGAGRTDTQYF | TGTGCCAGCAGTCCCCCAGGAGCGGGGCGCACAGATACGCAGTATTTT
TRBJ2-2 | many | NA | 13 | TRBV5-1 | CASTPGNTGELFF | TGCGCCAGCACCCCGGGGAACACCGGGGAGCTGTTTTTT
TRBJ2-3 | many | NA | 14 | TRBV4-1 | CASSLGQTTDTQYF | TGCGCCAGCAGCCTCGGACAGACCACAGATACGCAGTATTTT
TRBJ1-1 | many | NA | 13 | TRBV18 | CASSPSRVTEAFF | TGTGCCAGCTCACCATCCCGGGTGACTGAAGCTTTCTTT
TRBJ2-7 | many | TRBD2 | 11 | TRBV2 | CASGREGEQYF | TGTGCCAGCGGGAGGGAAGGCGAGCAGTACTTC
TRBJ1-6 | many | NA | 13 | TRBV12-3/TRBV12-4 | CASRRSGNSPLHF | TGTGCCAGCAGACGCAGTGGGAATTCACCCCTCCACTTT